The clone carrying this TCR beta chain was counted many times. Its specificity is not known. Each CDR3 protein is one row after TCRdb ran MiXCR on the 5' RACE reads. The sample has 150,000 to 200,000 distinct CDR3 sequences, roughly 11% seen once. This record comes from a study of T-cell memory formation after mild COVID-19. Study-level information: The TCR clusters were mostly specific to one donor. Study conclusions and caveats: Pre-infection memory carried some responding clones, suggesting that cross-reactive memory joined.

There are 15 residues in the CDR3. J gave up 0 bases and V 5 bases, and 7 bases lay outside the gene matches. Germline CDR1 is DFQATT and CDR2 is SNEGSKA (reference sequence). The J gene is TRBJ2-1, the V gene TRBV20-1, with 7 bases aligning to TRBD2. The receptor was derived from a man younger than 30 who had mild COVID-19 (a few samples of this study predate the infection). Cell type and time point are not known. The specimen sequenced was PBMCs or a T cell subset sorted from them (not recorded which). CDR3 sequence reads: CSAWGGSSSYNEQFF. For the CDR3, the DNA is TGCAGTGCTTGGGGGGGTTCCAGCTCCTACAATGAGCAGTTCTTC.